The clone carrying this TCR beta chain has a handful of counts. The sample is drawn from a study of control samples from healthy donors and cancer patients. Clones were read by immunoSEQ multiplex PCR, and TCRdb kept only the in-frame ones, dropping some. The data hold about 120,000 clones, with around 88% observed a single time. The CDR3 runs 16 residues. The ends were cut back, 12 bases at V and 2 bases at J, with 24 bases in the middle. Per germline, CDR1 KGHDR and CDR2 SFDVKD. The V and J genes are TRBV24-1 and TRBJ1-2; the D is unclear. Sequencing was performed on blood. This clonotype originated in a man in his forties or fifties in good health. CDR3 nucleotide sequence: TGTGCCTCCTGGGATAACCCACTATCTCCGAACTATGGCTACACCTTC. Its protein product is CASWDNPLSPNYGYTF.